This note documents a single T cell receptor beta chain sequence. The entry originates in a study of blood T cell repertoires in COVID-19. Study details: Donors in the United States, Italy and Spain gave samples during acute or convalescent COVID-19. From T cells, B-cell-depleted T cells, or PBMCs came the material, which was cDNA or gDNA.

The authors' processing: Reference gene primers were amplified, and this amplification served to estimate nucleated cell counts. Clones were read by immunoSEQ multiplex PCR, and TCRdb kept only the in-frame ones, dropping some. V and J calls and clone size are copied from that table; D and trimming were computed from the DNA. Of about 140,000 clones in the sample, 80% to 85% were seen once. V lost 3 bases and J lost 2; bases outside the gene matches: 5. Germline assignment: CDR1 LNHDA and CDR2 SQIVND (reference sequence). The CDR3 is 16 amino acids. This TCR was recovered from a human donor in a cohort sampled during active COVID-19. What was sequenced was peripheral blood. The V gene is TRBV19, the J gene TRBJ2-3, with 10 nucleotides matching TRBD2. The CDR3 nucleotides are TGTGCCAGTAGTATTGCTCTAGCGGGGGCCACAGATACGCAGTATTTT. Translated, it gives CASSIALAGATDTQYF.